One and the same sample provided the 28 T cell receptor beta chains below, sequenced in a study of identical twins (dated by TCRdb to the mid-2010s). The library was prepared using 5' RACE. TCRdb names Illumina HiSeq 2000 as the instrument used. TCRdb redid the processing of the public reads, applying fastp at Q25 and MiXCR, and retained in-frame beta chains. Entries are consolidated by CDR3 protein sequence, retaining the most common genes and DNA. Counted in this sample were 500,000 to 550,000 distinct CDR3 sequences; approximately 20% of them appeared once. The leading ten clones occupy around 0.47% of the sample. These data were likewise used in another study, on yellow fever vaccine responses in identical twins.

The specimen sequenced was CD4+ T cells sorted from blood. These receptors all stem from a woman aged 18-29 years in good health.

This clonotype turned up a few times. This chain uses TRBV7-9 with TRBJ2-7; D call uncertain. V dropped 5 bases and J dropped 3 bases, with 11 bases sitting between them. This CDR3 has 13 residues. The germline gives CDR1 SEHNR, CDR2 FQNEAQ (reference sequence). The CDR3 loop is CASSPGSVYEQYF. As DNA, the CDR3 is TGTGCCAGCAGCCCCGGGTCAGTCTACGAGCAGTACTTC. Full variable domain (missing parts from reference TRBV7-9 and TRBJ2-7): DTGVSQNPRHKITKRGQNVTFRCDPISEHNRLYWYRQTLGQGPEFLTYFQNEAQLEKSRLLSDRFSAERPKGSFSTLEIQRTEQGDSAMYLCASSPGSVYEQYFGPGTRLTVT.

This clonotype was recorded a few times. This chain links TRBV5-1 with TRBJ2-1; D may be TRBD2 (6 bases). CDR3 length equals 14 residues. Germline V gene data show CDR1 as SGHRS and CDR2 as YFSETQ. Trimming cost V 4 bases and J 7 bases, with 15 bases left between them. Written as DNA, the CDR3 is TGCGCCAGCAGCCGGAGGGGACCACTGAATGAGCAGTTCTTC. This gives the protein CASSRRGPLNEQFF.

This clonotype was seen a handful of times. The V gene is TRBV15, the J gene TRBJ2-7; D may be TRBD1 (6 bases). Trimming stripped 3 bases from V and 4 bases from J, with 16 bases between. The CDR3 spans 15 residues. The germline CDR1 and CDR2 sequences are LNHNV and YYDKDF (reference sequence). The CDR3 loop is CATSREQGISYEQYF. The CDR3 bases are TGTGCCACCAGCAGGGAACAGGGAATCAGTTACGAGCAGTACTTC.

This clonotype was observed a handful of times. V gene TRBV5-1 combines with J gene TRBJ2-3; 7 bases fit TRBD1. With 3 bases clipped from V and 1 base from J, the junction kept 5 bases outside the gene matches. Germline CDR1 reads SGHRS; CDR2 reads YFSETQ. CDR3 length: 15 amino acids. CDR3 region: CASSSTGDRTDTQYF. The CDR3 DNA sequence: TGCGCCAGCAGCTCTACAGGGGACCGCACAGATACGCAGTATTTT.

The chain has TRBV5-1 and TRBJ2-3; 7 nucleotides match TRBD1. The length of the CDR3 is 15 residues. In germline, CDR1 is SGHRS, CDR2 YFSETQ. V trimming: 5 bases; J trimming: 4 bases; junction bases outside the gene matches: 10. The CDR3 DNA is TGCGCCAGCAGAAAAACAGGGGACCCAGCAGATACGCAGTATTTT. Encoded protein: CASRKTGDPADTQYF.

The CDR3 sequence is CASSLGPSSGSTDTQYF. DNA of the CDR3: TGTGCCAGCAGTTTAGGCCCGTCTAGCGGAAGCACAGATACGCAGTATTTT. The rearrangement uses TRBV12-3 or TRBV12-4 and TRBJ2-3; 7 nucleotides align to TRBD2. Trimming took 1 base from V and 0 from J; bases not matched to a gene: 7. This CDR3 region has 17 residues.

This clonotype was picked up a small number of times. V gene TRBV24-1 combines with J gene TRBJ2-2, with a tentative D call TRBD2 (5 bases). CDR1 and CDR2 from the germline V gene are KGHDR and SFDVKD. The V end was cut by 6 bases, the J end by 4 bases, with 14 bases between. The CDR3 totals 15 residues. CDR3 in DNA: TGTGCCACCAGTCCTGGAGGATGGTCCACCGGGGAGCTGTTTTTT. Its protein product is CATSPGGWSTGELFF.

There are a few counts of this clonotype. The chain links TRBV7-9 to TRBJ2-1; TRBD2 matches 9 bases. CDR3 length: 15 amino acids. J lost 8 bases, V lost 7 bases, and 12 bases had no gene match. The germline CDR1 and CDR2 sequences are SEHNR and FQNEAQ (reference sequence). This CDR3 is CASTGVAGAGDEQFF. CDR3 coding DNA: TGTGCCAGCACTGGGGTAGCGGGAGCGGGCGATGAGCAGTTCTTC.

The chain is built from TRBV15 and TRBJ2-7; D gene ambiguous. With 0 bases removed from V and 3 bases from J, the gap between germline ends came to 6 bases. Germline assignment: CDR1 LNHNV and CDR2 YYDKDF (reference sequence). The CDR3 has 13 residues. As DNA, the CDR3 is TGTGCCACCAGCAGAGACAGGATCTACGAGCAGTACGTC. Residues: CATSRDRIYEQYV.

CDR3 residues: CASSSRDSALINEQFF. CDR3 sequence (DNA): TGTGCCAGCTCATCGCGAGACAGCGCCTTGATCAATGAGCAGTTCTTC. The chain combines TRBV18 with TRBJ2-1, with TRBD1 as a possible D gene (5 bases). Germline V gene lookup returns CDR1 KGHSH and CDR2 LQKENI. Trimming took 5 bases from V and 6 from J, leaving 20 bases between them. The CDR3 has 16 residues.

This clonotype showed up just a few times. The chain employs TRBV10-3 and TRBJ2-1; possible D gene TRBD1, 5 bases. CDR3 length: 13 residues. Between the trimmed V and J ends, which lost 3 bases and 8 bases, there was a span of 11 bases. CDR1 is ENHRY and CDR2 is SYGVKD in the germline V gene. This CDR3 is CAISDMGRDEQFF. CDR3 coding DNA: TGTGCCATCAGTGACATGGGCAGGGATGAGCAGTTCTTC.

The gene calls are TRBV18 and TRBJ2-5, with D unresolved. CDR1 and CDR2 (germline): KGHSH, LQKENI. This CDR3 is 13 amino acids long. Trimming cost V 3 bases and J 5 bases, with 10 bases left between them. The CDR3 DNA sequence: TGTGCCAGCTCACCCAAGGACCCGGAGACCCAGTACTTC. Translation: CASSPKDPETQYF.

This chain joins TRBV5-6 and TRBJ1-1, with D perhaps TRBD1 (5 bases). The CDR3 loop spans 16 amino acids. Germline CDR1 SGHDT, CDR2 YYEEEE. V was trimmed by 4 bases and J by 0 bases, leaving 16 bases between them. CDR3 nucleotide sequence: TGTGCCAGCAGCGCTCTCGGGGGGACCGTGAACACTGAAGCTTTCTTT. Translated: CASSALGGTVNTEAFF.

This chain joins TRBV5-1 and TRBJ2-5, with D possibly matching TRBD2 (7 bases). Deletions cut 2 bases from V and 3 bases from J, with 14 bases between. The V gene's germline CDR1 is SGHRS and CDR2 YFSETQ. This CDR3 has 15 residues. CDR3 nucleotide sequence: TGCGCCAGCAGCTTACGGGGGGCGACTGAAGAGACCCAGTACTTC. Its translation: CASSLRGATEETQYF.

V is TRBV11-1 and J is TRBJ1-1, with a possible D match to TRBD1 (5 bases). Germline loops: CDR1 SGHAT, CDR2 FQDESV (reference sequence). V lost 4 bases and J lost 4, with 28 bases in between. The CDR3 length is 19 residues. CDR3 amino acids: CASSSSGGLRSMWVTEAFF. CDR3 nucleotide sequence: TGTGCCAGCAGCTCGAGCGGGGGTCTGCGTTCCATGTGGGTCACTGAAGCTTTCTTT.

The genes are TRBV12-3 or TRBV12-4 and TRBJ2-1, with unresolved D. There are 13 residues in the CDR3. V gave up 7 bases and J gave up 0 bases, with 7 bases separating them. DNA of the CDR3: TGTGCCAGCACCGAGGACTCCTACAATGAGCAGTTCTTC. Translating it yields CASTEDSYNEQFF.

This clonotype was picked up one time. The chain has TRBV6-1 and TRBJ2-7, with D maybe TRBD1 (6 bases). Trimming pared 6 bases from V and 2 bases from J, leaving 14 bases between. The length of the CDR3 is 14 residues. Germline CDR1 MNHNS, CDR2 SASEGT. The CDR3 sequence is CASRTGTGTYEQYV. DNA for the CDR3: TGTGCCAGCAGGACAGGAACAGGAACCTACGAGCAGTACGTC.

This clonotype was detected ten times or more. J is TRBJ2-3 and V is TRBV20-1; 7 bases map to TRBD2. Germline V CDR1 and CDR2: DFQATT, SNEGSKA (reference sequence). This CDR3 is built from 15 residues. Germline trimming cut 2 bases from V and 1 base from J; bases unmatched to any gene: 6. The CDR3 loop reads CSARHSGIGTDTQYF. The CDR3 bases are TGCAGTGCTAGACACAGCGGGATCGGCACAGATACGCAGTATTTT.

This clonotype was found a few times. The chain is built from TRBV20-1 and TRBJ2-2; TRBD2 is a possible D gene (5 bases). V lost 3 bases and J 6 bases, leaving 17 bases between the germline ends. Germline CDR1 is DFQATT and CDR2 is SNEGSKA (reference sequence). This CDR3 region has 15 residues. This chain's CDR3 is CSARAFVGEAGELFF. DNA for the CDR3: TGCAGTGCTAGGGCCTTCGTGGGAGAGGCCGGGGAGCTGTTTTTT.

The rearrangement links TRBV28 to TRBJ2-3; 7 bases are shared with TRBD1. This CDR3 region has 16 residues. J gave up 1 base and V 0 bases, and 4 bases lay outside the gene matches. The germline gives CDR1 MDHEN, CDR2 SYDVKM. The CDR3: CASSLWSGGGTDTQYF. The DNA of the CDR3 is TGTGCCAGCAGTTTATGGTCAGGGGGTGGCACAGATACGCAGTATTTT.

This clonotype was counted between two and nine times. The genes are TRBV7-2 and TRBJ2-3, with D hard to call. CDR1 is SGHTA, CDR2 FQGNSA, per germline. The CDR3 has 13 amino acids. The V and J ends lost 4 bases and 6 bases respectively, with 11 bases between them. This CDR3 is CASSYRPGDTQYF. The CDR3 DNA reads TGTGCCAGCAGCTACCGACCCGGGGATACGCAGTATTTT.

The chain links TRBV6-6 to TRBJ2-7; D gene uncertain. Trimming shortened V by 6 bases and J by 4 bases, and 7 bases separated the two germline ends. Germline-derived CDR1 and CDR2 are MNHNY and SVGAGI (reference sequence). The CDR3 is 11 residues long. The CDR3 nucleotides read TGTGCCAGCAGAGTCGAATACGAGCAGTACTTC. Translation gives CASRVEYEQYF.

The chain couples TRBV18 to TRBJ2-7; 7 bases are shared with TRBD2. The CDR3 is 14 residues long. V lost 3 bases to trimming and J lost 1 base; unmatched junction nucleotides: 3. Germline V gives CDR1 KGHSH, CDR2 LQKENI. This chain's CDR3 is CASSPGTTSYEQYF. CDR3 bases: TGTGCCAGCTCACCGGGGACTACGTCCTACGAGCAGTACTTC.

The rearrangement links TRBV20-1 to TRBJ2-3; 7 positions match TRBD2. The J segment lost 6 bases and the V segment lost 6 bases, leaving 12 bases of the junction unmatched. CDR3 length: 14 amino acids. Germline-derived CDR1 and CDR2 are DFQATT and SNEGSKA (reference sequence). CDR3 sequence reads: CSAPPGGRQDTQYF. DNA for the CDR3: TGCAGTGCCCCCCCGGGCGGGAGACAGGATACGCAGTATTTT.

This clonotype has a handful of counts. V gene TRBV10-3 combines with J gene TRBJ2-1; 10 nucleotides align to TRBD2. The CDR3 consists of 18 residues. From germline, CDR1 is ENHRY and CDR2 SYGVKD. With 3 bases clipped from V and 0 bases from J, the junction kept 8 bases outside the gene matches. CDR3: CAISEFGTSASSYNEQFF. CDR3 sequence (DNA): TGTGCCATCAGTGAATTCGGGACTAGCGCGAGCTCCTACAATGAGCAGTTCTTC.

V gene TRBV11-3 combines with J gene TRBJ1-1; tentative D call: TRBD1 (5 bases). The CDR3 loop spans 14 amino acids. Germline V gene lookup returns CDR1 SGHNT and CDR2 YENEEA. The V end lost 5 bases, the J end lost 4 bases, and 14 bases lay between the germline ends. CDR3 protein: CASSVTGVSTEAFF. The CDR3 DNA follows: TGTGCCAGCAGCGTAACAGGCGTGAGCACTGAAGCTTTCTTT.

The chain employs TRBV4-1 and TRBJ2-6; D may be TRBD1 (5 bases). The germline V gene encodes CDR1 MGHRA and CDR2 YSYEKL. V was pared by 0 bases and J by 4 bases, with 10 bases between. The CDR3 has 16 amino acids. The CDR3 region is CASSQDKGLGANVLTF. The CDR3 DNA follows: TGCGCCAGCAGCCAAGACAAGGGGCTCGGGGCCAACGTCCTGACTTTC.

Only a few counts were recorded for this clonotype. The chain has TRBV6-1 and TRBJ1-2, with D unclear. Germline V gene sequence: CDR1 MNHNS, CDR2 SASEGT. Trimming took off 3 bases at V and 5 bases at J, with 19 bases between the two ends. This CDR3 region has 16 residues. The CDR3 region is CASSETQYTSSYGYTF. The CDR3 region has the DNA TGTGCCAGCAGTGAGACACAGTACACCTCCTCATATGGCTACACCTTC.